The T cell receptor beta chain described here comes from a study of cytomegalovirus exposure and HLA in healthy donors. Notes on the study in general: Later analysis placed DRB1 highest and HLA-C lowest in TCR association rates, which differed by HLA locus. An assumption of roughly uniform sequencing depth across donors underlay the presence/absence analyses. Of the V segments, some could not be distinguished, including TRBV6-2 and TRBV6-3, and were excluded.

Primers: 60 Vbeta forward and 13 Jbeta reverse. Assay: immunoSEQ multiplex PCR; the TCRdb copy retains only in-frame clones and omits some. The sample includes about 190,000 clones, around 83% of them seen just once. V lost 2 bases, J lost 10 bases, and 6 bases stayed unmatched. Per germline, CDR1 SGHRS and CDR2 YFSETQ. The CDR3 extends over 15 amino acids. About this clone itself: The antigen is not known.

V is TRBV5-1 and J is TRBJ2-5; 15 bases are shared with TRBD2. The clonotype originates from a woman between 50 and 59 years old in good health and CMV-seropositive. Specimen: PBMCs. CDR3 protein: CASSFAGLAGGHQYF. CDR3 DNA: TGCGCCAGCAGCTTCGCGGGACTAGCGGGGGGTCACCAGTACTTC. Filled out from reference TRBV5-1 and TRBJ2-5, the complete variable domain reads KAGVTQTPRYLIKTRGQQVTLSCSPISGHRSVSWYQQTPGQGLQFLFEYFSETQRNKGNFPGRFSGRQFSNSRSEMNVSTLELGDSALYLCASSFAGLAGGHQYFGPGTRLLVL.